What follows is one TCR beta chain and its context. TCRdb's copy holds only in-frame clones and misses some; the assay was immunoSEQ multiplex PCR. Here the sample spans 180,000 or so clones, approximately 86% being singletons. This sample was taken from a study of blood T cell repertoires in COVID-19. Deletions cut 5 bases from V and 0 bases from J, with 13 bases between. Germline V gene lookup returns CDR1 LNHDA and CDR2 SQIVND (reference sequence). This CDR3 region has 15 residues. V is TRBV19 and J is TRBJ1-2; D may be TRBD1 (5 bases). Sample: peripheral blood. The TCR was taken from a man between 60 and 75 years old with acute or convalescent COVID-19. The DNA of the CDR3 is TGTGCCAGTAGTGGACACAGGACGTCTAACTATGGCTACACCTTC. Translating gives CASSGHRTSNYGYTF. Supplemented by reference TRBV19 and TRBJ1-2, the full variable domain reads DGGITQSPKYLFRKEGQNVTLSCEQNLNHDAMYWYRQDPGQGLRLIYYSQIVNDFQKGDIAEGYSVSREKKESFPLTVTSAQKNPTAFYLCASSGHRTSNYGYTFGSGTRLTVV.